The 24 T cell receptor beta chains below come from one sample, sequenced in a study of early T cells in non-severe SARS-CoV-2 infection. From the 5' RACE reads, TCRdb called clonotypes with MiXCR, one entry per CDR3 protein. The sample holds 80,000 to 95,000 distinct CDR3 sequences, 11% to 15% seen once. Sequences were obtained from whole blood. These receptors all stem from an adult who was a healthcare worker with PCR-confirmed SARS-CoV-2 infection or an uninfected control (not recorded which).

This clonotype was seen more than once but under ten times. The chain joins TRBV6-6 to TRBJ2-6; TRBD2 is a possible D gene (5 bases). From germline, CDR1 is MNHNY and CDR2 SVGAGI (reference sequence). The CDR3 sequence is 16 residues long. V was pared by 4 bases and J by 0 bases, with 10 bases between. In nucleotides, the CDR3 is TGTGCCAGCAGTTCACTAGAGAGCTCTGGGGCCAACGTCCTGACTTTC. This codes for CASSSLESSGANVLTF.

Ten or more counts support this clonotype. This chain uses TRBV29-1 with TRBJ2-6, with D unclear. This CDR3 spans 13 amino acids. From germline, CDR1 is SQVTM and CDR2 ANQGSEA. V shed 4 bases and J shed 4 bases, with 8 bases lying between them. The CDR3 here is CSVVSTGANVLTF. The CDR3 nucleotides are TGCAGCGTTGTGAGTACCGGGGCCAACGTCCTGACTTTC.

The DNA of the CDR3 is TGTGCCAGCAGCAAAACTAGTCCCTTATACAATGAGCAGTTCTTC. Protein product: CASSKTSPLYNEQFF. V is TRBV7-2 and J is TRBJ2-1, with D perhaps matching TRBD2 (5 bases). V lost 5 bases and J 4 bases, leaving 15 bases between the germline ends. This CDR3 region has 15 residues. Germline-derived CDR1 and CDR2 are SGHTA and FQGNSA.

This clonotype has just a few counts. J is TRBJ1-5 and V is TRBV5-5; D gene uncertain. Germline loops: CDR1 SGHKS, CDR2 YYEKEE (reference sequence). Trimming took off 3 bases at V and 4 bases at J, with 8 bases between the two ends. This CDR3 has 13 residues. CDR3 nucleotide sequence: TGTGCCAGCAGCTCCGATCTTAATCAGCCCCAGCATTTT. It encodes CASSSDLNQPQHF.

The chain has TRBV10-1 and TRBJ2-1, with D possibly TRBD1 on 6 matching bases. There are 12 residues in the CDR3. Between the trimmed V and J ends, which lost 9 bases and 8 bases, there was a span of 14 bases. In germline, CDR1 is WNHNN, CDR2 SYGVQD (reference sequence). The CDR3 sequence is CASQGNGDEQFF. CDR3 sequence (DNA): TGCGCCAGTCAGGGGAATGGAGATGAGCAGTTCTTC.

The chain links TRBV7-2 to TRBJ2-7, with 7 bases lining up with TRBD1. The CDR3 runs 15 residues. J gave up 4 bases and V 1 base, and 7 bases lay outside the gene matches. Germline lookup yields CDR1 SGHTA and CDR2 FQGNSA. The CDR3 DNA reads TGTGCCAGCAGCTTAGATGCAGGGGGATTATACGAGCAGTACTTC. Residues: CASSLDAGGLYEQYF. The whole variable domain, remainder taken from reference TRBV7-2 and TRBJ2-7, is GAGVSQSPSNKVTEKGKDVELRCDPISGHTALYWYRQSLGQGLEFLIYFQGNSAPDKSGLPSDRFSAERTGGSVSTLTIQRTQQEDSAVYLCASSLDAGGLYEQYFGPGTRLTVT.

This rearrangement joins TRBV12-5 to TRBJ2-5; 10 positions agree with TRBD2. Germline trimming cut 3 bases from V and 1 base from J; bases unmatched to any gene: 2. Germline V lookup: CDR1 LGHNT, CDR2 FRNRAP. The CDR3 loop spans 15 amino acids. The chain's CDR3 is CASGLGLAVQETQYF. The CDR3 DNA follows: TGTGCTAGTGGTTTAGGACTAGCGGTCCAAGAGACCCAGTACTTC.

In DNA, the CDR3 is TGCAGTGCTAGAGATAGAACTACAGTATACGAGCAGTACTTC. It is translated as CSARDRTTVYEQYF. The genes are TRBV20-1 and TRBJ2-7, with D hard to call. CDR3 length: 14 residues. Germline-derived CDR1 and CDR2 are DFQATT and SNEGSKA (reference sequence). Trimming removed 0 bases at V and 4 bases at J, with 13 bases between.

The chain employs TRBV5-4 and TRBJ2-2, with D perhaps matching TRBD2 (6 bases). The CDR3 contains 15 residues. V was cut by 3 bases and J by 3 bases, with 12 bases left in between. Germline CDR1 reads SGHNT; CDR2 reads YYREEE (reference sequence). DNA for the CDR3: TGTGCCAGCAGCTCGCCGGGGGTCTACACCGGGGAGCTGTTTTTT. This gives the protein CASSSPGVYTGELFF. The complete variable domain, with remaining parts taken from reference TRBV5-4 and TRBJ2-2, reads ETGVTQSPTHLIKTRGQQVTLRCSSQSGHNTVSWYQQALGQGPQFIFQYYREEENGRGNFPPRFSGLQFPNYSSELNVNALELDDSALYLCASSSPGVYTGELFFGEGSRLTVL.

This clonotype has just a few counts. The chain has TRBV29-1 and TRBJ1-1, with 7 bases lining up with TRBD1. CDR3 length equals 13 residues. J lost 2 bases, V lost 7 bases, and 7 bases had no gene match. CDR1 SQVTM and CDR2 ANQGSEA come from the germline V gene. As DNA, the CDR3 is TGCAGCGGAAGGGGACAGCCTAACACTGAAGCTTTCTTT. Translation: CSGRGQPNTEAFF.

This clonotype was seen more than once but under ten times. The chain links TRBV19 to TRBJ1-5; D perhaps matches TRBD1 (6 bases). Germline values: CDR1 LNHDA, CDR2 SQIVND (reference sequence). Trimming pared 3 bases from V and 6 bases from J, leaving 15 bases between. The CDR3 is made up of 15 amino acids. The CDR3 DNA reads as TGTGCCAGTAGTATGAAAACAGGGTTGGCTCAGCCCCAGCATTTT. It encodes CASSMKTGLAQPQHF. Full variable domain (remainder filled in from reference TRBV19 and TRBJ1-5): DGGITQSPKYLFRKEGQNVTLSCEQNLNHDAMYWYRQDPGQGLRLIYYSQIVNDFQKGDIAEGYSVSREKKESFPLTVTSAQKNPTAFYLCASSMKTGLAQPQHFGDGTRLSIL.

The chain has TRBV10-3 and TRBJ2-1; D gene ambiguous. Germline V CDR1 and CDR2: ENHRY, SYGVKD. V shed 5 bases and J shed 7 bases, with 12 bases lying between them. The CDR3 sequence is 13 residues long. The CDR3 loop is CAISYTLVNEQFF. CDR3 DNA: TGTGCCATCAGTTACACCCTGGTGAATGAGCAGTTCTTC.

In this sample, this clonotype turned up a few times. V is TRBV27 and J is TRBJ1-6; D unclear. Germline CDR1 MNHEY, CDR2 SMNVEV (reference sequence). The V gene lost 5 bases and the J gene lost 7 bases, with 6 bases spanning the gap. CDR3 length equals 12 residues. The CDR3 protein is CASSGSNSPLHF. The CDR3 nucleotides are TGTGCCAGCAGTGGGTCCAATTCACCCCTCCACTTT.

The rearrangement joins TRBV9 to TRBJ2-5; D gene uncertain. Between the trimmed V and J ends, which lost 0 bases and 4 bases, there was a span of 13 bases. Germline CDR1 reads SGDLS; CDR2 reads YYNGEE. The CDR3 runs 15 residues. This CDR3 is CASSVAARVGETQYF. The CDR3 DNA reads as TGTGCCAGCAGCGTAGCTGCAAGGGTCGGAGAGACCCAGTACTTC.

This clonotype was picked up a small number of times. The chain employs TRBV11-2 and TRBJ1-1; D is unresolved. The ends were cut back, 3 bases at V and 3 bases at J, with 8 bases in the middle. The length of the CDR3 is 13 residues. The V gene's germline CDR1 is SGHAT and CDR2 FQNNGV. CDR3 sequence: CASSFSLDTEAFF. The CDR3 DNA sequence: TGTGCCAGCAGCTTCTCCCTGGACACTGAAGCTTTCTTT.

The V gene is TRBV29-1, the J gene TRBJ2-7; possibly TRBD2 for D (7 bases). Trimming stripped 5 bases from V and 3 bases from J, with 11 bases between. Germline V CDR1 and CDR2: SQVTM, ANQGSEA. CDR3 length: 12 amino acids. The CDR3 sequence is CSVRGGLYEQYF. The CDR3 DNA reads as TGCAGCGTTCGCGGGGGCCTCTACGAGCAGTACTTC.

For this clonotype: This may arise from a read error, as a much more abundant clone is one base away. The chain couples TRBV20-1 to TRBJ2-3, with D possibly matching TRBD2 (6 bases). The germline V and J ends were trimmed by 0 bases and 1 base, with 11 bases remaining between them. Per germline, CDR1 DFQATT and CDR2 SNEGSKA (reference sequence). The CDR3 has 15 residues. In nucleotides, the CDR3 is TGCAGTGCTAGAGAGTCCCAGCGGGGCACAGATACGCAGTATTTT. Translation: CSARESQRGTDTQYF.

This chain links TRBV3-1 with TRBJ2-1; D might be TRBD2 (5 bases). With 4 bases removed from V and 7 bases from J, the gap between germline ends came to 14 bases. The CDR3 length is 14 residues. Germline-derived CDR1 and CDR2 are LGHDT and YNNKEL (reference sequence). CDR3 amino acids: CASSLGRGMNEQFF. In DNA form, the CDR3 reads TGTGCCAGCAGCCTTGGGCGAGGGATGAATGAGCAGTTCTTC.

The chain uses TRBV14 and TRBJ2-3, with D unclear. Trimming shortened V by 3 bases and J by 5 bases, and 6 bases separated the two germline ends. Germline V gene data show CDR1 as SGHDN and CDR2 as FVKESK. CDR3 length: 12 amino acids. As DNA, the CDR3 is TGTGCCAGCAGCCACAGTCAAGATACGCAGTATTTT. The encoded protein is CASSHSQDTQYF.

This clonotype has at least ten counts. The chain uses TRBV7-3 and TRBJ1-3; D gene uncertain. The germline V gene has CDR1 SGHTA and CDR2 FQGTGA. V gave up 3 bases and J gave up 0 bases, with 6 bases separating them. This CDR3 region has 14 residues. DNA of the CDR3: TGTGCCAGCAGCTTGGGAAGCTCTGGAAACACCATATATTTT. It is translated as CASSLGSSGNTIYF. Filled out from reference TRBV7-3 and TRBJ1-3, the complete variable domain reads GAGVSQTPSNKVTEKGKYVELRCDPISGHTALYWYRQSLGQGPEFLIYFQGTGAADDSGLPNDRFFAVRPEGSVSTLKIQRTERGDSAVYLCASSLGSSGNTIYFGEGSWLTVV.

The chain uses TRBV29-1 and TRBJ2-5; 10 bases fit TRBD1. CDR1 SQVTM and CDR2 ANQGSEA come from the germline V gene. The trim removed 7 bases at V and 7 bases at J, leaving 9 bases unmatched. This CDR3 is 13 amino acids long. CDR3 sequence (DNA): TGCAGCGCTAACCGACAGGGGGCAGGGACCCAGTACTTC. It is translated as CSANRQGAGTQYF. Looking up the rest from reference TRBV29-1 and TRBJ2-5 gives the full variable domain: SAVISQKPSRDICQRGTSLTIQCQVDSQVTMMFWYRQQPGQSLTLIATANQGSEATYESGFVIDKFPISRPNLTFSTLTVSNMSPEDSSIYLCSANRQGAGTQYFGPGTRLLVL.

Only a few counts were recorded for this clonotype. This chain joins TRBV12-3 or TRBV12-4 and TRBJ1-5, with TRBD1 as a possible D gene (5 bases). The CDR3 is made up of 15 amino acids. The V and J ends lost 3 bases and 4 bases respectively, with 13 bases between them. The CDR3 region is CASSFRQGGNQPQHF. DNA for the CDR3: TGTGCCAGCAGTTTTCGGCAGGGCGGGAATCAGCCCCAGCATTTT.

There are a few counts of this clonotype. This rearrangement joins TRBV5-4 to TRBJ2-3; TRBD1 aligns across 8 bases. J lost 2 bases, V lost 4 bases, and 6 bases had no gene match. Germline V lookup: CDR1 SGHNT, CDR2 YYREEE (reference sequence). The CDR3 is 15 amino acids. The CDR3 coding sequence is TGTGCCAGCAGCCCGGACAGGGCACTCACAGATACGCAGTATTTT. This sequence encodes CASSPDRALTDTQYF. The full variable domain, its missing parts supplied by reference TRBV5-4 and TRBJ2-3, is ETGVTQSPTHLIKTRGQQVTLRCSSQSGHNTVSWYQQALGQGPQFIFQYYREEENGRGNFPPRFSGLQFPNYSSELNVNALELDDSALYLCASSPDRALTDTQYFGPGTRLTVL.

This clonotype was detected many times. V is TRBV28 and J is TRBJ1-1, with D possibly being TRBD1 (5 bases). V lost 8 bases to trimming and J lost 5 bases, with 9 bases between them. CDR3 length: 11 amino acids. Germline CDR1 MDHEN, CDR2 SYDVKM. In DNA form, the CDR3 reads TGTGCCAGCGCCTGGGGGACTGAAGCTTTCTTT. Translated: CASAWGTEAFF.